The next 32 T cell receptor beta chains were all read from a single sample in a study of cytomegalovirus exposure and HLA in healthy donors. PCR employed 60 Vbeta and 13 Jbeta primers. Clones were read by immunoSEQ multiplex PCR, and TCRdb kept only the in-frame ones, dropping some. This table has about 140,000 clones, approximately 83% appearing once. The sequenced sample consisted of PBMCs. The receptors derive from a middle-aged man in good health and CMV-seronegative.

J is TRBJ2-5 and V is TRBV7-3; possible D gene TRBD1, 7 bases. The CDR3 has 14 residues. The germline CDR1 and CDR2 sequences are SGHTA and FQGTGA. Trimming removed 4 bases at V and 3 bases at J, with 12 bases between. The CDR3: CASSSQGGEETQYF. CDR3 sequence (DNA): TGTGCCAGCAGCTCCCAGGGGGGAGAAGAGACCCAGTACTTC.

The chain links TRBV21-1 to TRBJ2-2; the D segment call TRBD2 is taken from the table without a DNA check. TRBV21-1 constitutes a pseudogene. The length of the CDR3 is 15 residues. CDR3 nucleotides: TGTGCCAGCGCGGGCAGCGGATCGAACACCGGGGAGCTGTTTTTT. Protein product: CASAGSGSNTGELFF.

The V gene is TRBV12-1, the J gene TRBJ2-7; the D call of TRBD2 is as the table states it, not checked on the DNA. TRBV12-1 is described as a pseudogene. This CDR3 comprises 15 residues. The CDR3 protein is CASPAPRLAGYEQYF. The CDR3 DNA reads as TGTGCCAGTCCCGCCCCAAGGCTAGCGGGTTACGAGCAGTACTTC.

The sample holds one count of this clone. The chain carries TRBV29-1 and TRBJ1-2; D remains unclear. V was clipped by 6 bases and J by 3 bases, with 11 bases between them. The CDR3 extends over 12 amino acids. Germline values: CDR1 SQVTM, CDR2 ANQGSEA. For the CDR3, the DNA is TGCAGCGTAGCAGAGAGCGACTATGGCTACACCTTC. Translating it yields CSVAESDYGYTF.

V gene TRBV13 combines with J gene TRBJ2-7; 9 bases are a match to TRBD1. J was trimmed by 1 base and V by 4 bases; bases with no gene match: 2. Germline V gene lookup returns CDR1 PRHDT and CDR2 FYEKMQ (reference sequence). The CDR3 runs 14 residues. CDR3: CASSWDRASYEQYF. As DNA, the CDR3 is TGTGCCAGCAGCTGGGACAGGGCGTCCTACGAGCAGTACTTC.

The genes are TRBV7-8 and TRBJ2-7, with D possibly being TRBD1 (5 bases). The CDR3 extends over 14 amino acids. Germline values: CDR1 SGHVS, CDR2 FQNEAQ. Trimming left V 3 bases short and J 2 bases short, with 11 bases between. The CDR3 DNA reads as TGTGCCAGCAGCTTCAGGGATAGAGCCTACGAGCAGTACTTC. Translating it yields CASSFRDRAYEQYF.

This chain links TRBV5-1 with TRBJ2-1; 7 nucleotides match TRBD2. CDR3 size: 14 residues. CDR1 SGHRS and CDR2 YFSETQ come from the germline V gene. Trimming at V came to 2 bases and at J to 2 bases, leaving 1 base not matched to a gene. CDR3 protein: CASSFLAAYNEQFF. The CDR3 DNA reads TGCGCCAGCAGCTTCCTAGCGGCCTACAATGAGCAGTTCTTC.

The genes are TRBV5-4 and TRBJ2-1; 9 bases align to TRBD2. The CDR3 has 17 amino acids. J gave up 1 base and V 2 bases, and 7 bases lay outside the gene matches. The germline V gene encodes CDR1 SGHNT and CDR2 YYREEE (reference sequence). The CDR3: CASSLGAAGGSYNEQFF. CDR3 nucleotide sequence: TGTGCCAGCAGCTTAGGCGCGGCGGGGGGGTCCTACAATGAGCAGTTCTTC. Supplemented by reference TRBV5-4 and TRBJ2-1, the full variable domain reads ETGVTQSPTHLIKTRGQQVTLRCSSQSGHNTVSWYQQALGQGPQFIFQYYREEENGRGNFPPRFSGLQFPNYSSELNVNALELDDSALYLCASSLGAAGGSYNEQFFGPGTRLTVL.

This sequence joins TRBV6-1 and TRBJ1-6, with a tentative D call TRBD1 (6 bases). The CDR3 runs to 17 residues. Germline V gene lookup returns CDR1 MNHNS and CDR2 SASEGT. Trimming stripped 3 bases from V and 3 bases from J, with 15 bases between. The CDR3 region has the DNA TGTGCCAGCAGTGACAGGGGCCCTCCTTTCTATAATTCACCCCTCCACTTT. It encodes CASSDRGPPFYNSPLHF.

This clone was counted a few times. The rearrangement uses TRBV5-4 and TRBJ2-7, with unresolved D. CDR3 size: 13 residues. CDR1 and CDR2 from the germline V gene are SGHNT and YYREEE (reference sequence). V lost 3 bases, J lost 0 bases, and 7 bases lay in between. The CDR3, as DNA: TGTGCCAGCAGCTCCCCTCCCTCCTACGAGCAGTACTTC. Translation: CASSSPPSYEQYF.

The chain has TRBV28 and TRBJ2-7, with D perhaps matching TRBD2 (6 bases). CDR3 length: 15 residues. V lost 1 base to trimming and J lost 3 bases, with 13 bases between them. Germline CDR1 MDHEN, CDR2 SYDVKM. The CDR3 is CASSLYAGRSYEQYF. For the CDR3, the DNA is TGTGCCAGCAGTTTATACGCGGGAAGGAGCTACGAGCAGTACTTC.

This chain connects TRBV10-1 to TRBJ2-1; D is perhaps TRBD1 (5 bases). Trimming cost V 0 bases and J 0 bases, with 12 bases left between them. CDR3 length: 17 residues. The germline gives CDR1 WNHNN, CDR2 SYGVQD (reference sequence). CDR3 loop: CASSESWGTLSYNEQFF. The CDR3 DNA reads TGCGCCAGCAGTGAGTCGTGGGGCACCCTCTCCTACAATGAGCAGTTCTTC.

This rearrangement joins TRBV6-1 to TRBJ1-2; TRBD1 matches at 7 bases. Per germline, CDR1 MNHNS and CDR2 SASEGT. The CDR3 consists of 14 residues. The ends lost 7 bases at V and 2 bases at J; junction bases unmatched: 7. DNA for the CDR3: TGTGCCAGCACCCTAAGGGACAGCAACTATGGCTACACCTTC. It codes for CASTLRDSNYGYTF.

The genes are TRBV7-2 and TRBJ2-1, with 11 bases lining up with TRBD2. CDR1 is SGHTA, CDR2 FQGNSA, per germline. V was clipped by 3 bases and J by 7 bases; unmatched bases: 8. There are 16 residues in the CDR3. Here the CDR3 reads CASSFLLAGAGNEQFF. Written as DNA, the CDR3 is TGTGCCAGCAGCTTCTTACTAGCGGGGGCCGGAAATGAGCAGTTCTTC.

The gene calls are TRBV18 and TRBJ1-6, with 9 bases aligning to TRBD1. From germline, CDR1 is KGHSH and CDR2 LQKENI. There are 16 residues in the CDR3. V shed 4 bases, J shed 7 bases, and the junction held 8 bases outside the gene matches. The CDR3 is CASSQSPGQGNSPLHF. The CDR3 DNA sequence: TGTGCCAGCTCACAAAGCCCGGGACAGGGCAATTCACCCCTCCACTTT.

This chain connects TRBV19 to TRBJ2-2, with 12 bases that match TRBD1. CDR1 and CDR2 (germline): LNHDA, SQIVND (reference sequence). The CDR3 consists of 16 residues. V shed 5 bases, J shed 6 bases, and the junction held 7 bases outside the gene matches. CDR3 DNA sequence: TGTGCCAGTAGTGGCGGGGACAGGGGGCGCCCCGGGGAGCTGTTTTTT. It translates to CASSGGDRGRPGELFF.

The chain has TRBV2 and TRBJ2-7; 8 positions match TRBD1. The CDR3 spans 18 residues. Germline V CDR1 and CDR2: SNHLY, FYNNEI. The trim removed 6 bases at V and 6 bases at J, leaving 22 bases unmatched. CDR3 nucleotide sequence: TGTGCCAGCAGAAACGAATTGGGAACAGGGGGTTTATTGGTCGAGCAGTACTTC. Amino acids: CASRNELGTGGLLVEQYF.

V gene TRBV7-2 combines with J gene TRBJ2-7; a weak D match, TRBD2 (6 bases). The germline CDR1 and CDR2 sequences are SGHTA and FQGNSA. Trimming removed 3 bases from V and 9 bases from J, with 12 bases in between. The CDR3 runs 12 residues. The CDR3 bases are TGTGCCAGCAGCTTGGGGACTCTCGGGCAGTACTTC. As protein: CASSLGTLGQYF.

This rearrangement joins TRBV7-2 to TRBJ1-5; 9 bases are a match to TRBD1. The length of the CDR3 is 16 residues. Germline V gene lookup returns CDR1 SGHTA and CDR2 FQGNSA. V shed 0 bases and J 7 bases; nucleotides not matched to a gene: 7. CDR3 region: CASSLAIDRGEQPQHF. The DNA of the CDR3 is TGTGCCAGCAGCTTAGCAATAGACAGGGGGGAGCAGCCCCAGCATTTT.

There are a few counts of this clone. The J gene is TRBJ1-2, the V gene TRBV7-2; 8 bases align to TRBD1. The germline V gene encodes CDR1 SGHTA and CDR2 FQGNSA. V gave up 1 base and J gave up 8 bases; unmatched junction bases: 12. The CDR3 totals 16 residues. CDR3 region: CASSLGFRQGAGGYTF. The CDR3 DNA reads as TGTGCCAGCAGCTTAGGGTTTAGGCAGGGGGCGGGAGGCTACACCTTC.

The J gene is TRBJ2-3, the V gene TRBV4-3; 9 bases map to TRBD1. Losses at the gene ends were 3 bases for V and 0 bases for J; bases not matched to a gene: 4. The CDR3 has 16 residues. Germline V gene sequence: CDR1 LGHNA, CDR2 YSLEER. CDR3 amino acids: CASSQRQGGSTDTQYF. DNA for the CDR3: TGCGCCAGCAGCCAGAGACAGGGGGGGAGCACAGATACGCAGTATTTT.

The V gene is TRBV7-9, the J gene TRBJ1-1, with a possible D match to TRBD1 (5 bases). Germline CDR1 is SEHNR and CDR2 is FQNEAQ (reference sequence). This CDR3 region has 13 residues. V gave up 5 bases and J gave up 7 bases, with 14 bases separating them. DNA of the CDR3: TGTGCCAGCAGCCCTGAACCGGGGGTTGAAGCTTTCTTT. Translation: CASSPEPGVEAFF. Complete variable domain (other parts from reference TRBV7-9 and TRBJ1-1): DTGVSQNPRHKITKRGQNVTFRCDPISEHNRLYWYRQTLGQGPEFLTYFQNEAQLEKSRLLSDRFSAERPKGSFSTLEIQRTEQGDSAMYLCASSPEPGVEAFFGQGTRLTVV.

The chain couples TRBV6-5 to TRBJ1-2; weak D call: TRBD1 (5 bases). Per germline, CDR1 MNHEY and CDR2 SVGAGI. This CDR3 comprises 15 residues. Deletions cut 0 bases from V and 8 bases from J, with 16 bases between. CDR3 sequence (DNA): TGTGCCAGCAGTTACTCGCCAGGGCCGATGGAGGGCTACACCTTC. As protein: CASSYSPGPMEGYTF.

V is TRBV6-5 and J is TRBJ2-7; maybe TRBD2 (6 bases). This CDR3 is 14 amino acids long. V was pared by 2 bases and J by 0 bases, with 8 bases between. CDR1 MNHEY and CDR2 SVGAGI come from the germline V gene. DNA of the CDR3: TGTGCCAGCAGTTACGGCGGGACCTCCTACGAGCAGTACTTC. Amino acid sequence: CASSYGGTSYEQYF.

The V and J genes are TRBV9 and TRBJ2-7; 10 nucleotides align to TRBD1. V lost 0 bases, J lost 2 bases, and 5 bases stayed unmatched. The germline V gene has CDR1 SGDLS and CDR2 YYNGEE. There are 16 residues in the CDR3. The CDR3 DNA reads TGTGCCAGCAGCGTAGGGGGACAGGGGCTGCCCTACGAGCAGTACTTC. It is translated as CASSVGGQGLPYEQYF.

This chain links TRBV9 with TRBJ2-2; 8 positions match TRBD2. Per the germline V gene, CDR1 is SGDLS and CDR2 is YYNGEE. J gave up 1 base and V 4 bases, and 6 bases lay outside the gene matches. The CDR3 loop spans 16 amino acids. The CDR3 region has the DNA TGTGCCAGCAGCTTAACCGGGACTAGGAACACCGGGGAGCTGTTTTTT. Translation: CASSLTGTRNTGELFF.

CDR3 nucleotides: TGTGCCAGCAGGGCGACTAGCGGGAGCTCCTACGAGCAGTACTTC. Translating gives CASRATSGSSYEQYF. The chain joins TRBV28 to TRBJ2-7, with 12 bases fitting TRBD2. Germline V CDR1 and CDR2: MDHEN, SYDVKM. The CDR3 is 15 residues long. V dropped 6 bases and J dropped 0; count of bases not matched to a gene: 3. Based on the CDR3 plus reference TRBV28 and TRBJ2-7, the full variable domain is DVKVTQSSRYLVKRTGEKVFLECVQDMDHENMFWYRQDPGLGLRLIYFSYDVKMKEKGDIPEGYSVSREKKERFSLILESASTNQTSMYLCASRATSGSSYEQYFGPGTRLTVT.

The V and J genes are TRBV4-1 and TRBJ2-3; no clear D. This CDR3 comprises 17 residues. CDR1 MGHRA and CDR2 YSYEKL come from the germline V gene. V lost 3 bases and J lost 5, with 21 bases in between. The CDR3 is CASSQASLLGAGDTQYF. The CDR3 region has the DNA TGCGCCAGCAGCCAGGCGAGCTTGTTGGGCGCAGGAGATACGCAGTATTTT.

The J gene is TRBJ1-2, the V gene TRBV7-2; possible D gene TRBD1, 5 bases. CDR3 size: 15 residues. The V gene lost 1 base and the J gene lost 2 bases, with 11 bases spanning the gap. In germline, CDR1 is SGHTA, CDR2 FQGNSA. CDR3 sequence (DNA): TGTGCCAGCAGCTTAGTGATGGGGCTGAACTATGGCTACACCTTC. Protein product: CASSLVMGLNYGYTF. Full variable domain (outside the CDR3, taken from reference TRBV7-2 and TRBJ1-2): GAGVSQSPSNKVTEKGKDVELRCDPISGHTALYWYRQSLGQGLEFLIYFQGNSAPDKSGLPSDRFSAERTGGSVSTLTIQRTQQEDSAVYLCASSLVMGLNYGYTFGSGTRLTVV.

The chain has TRBV5-1 and TRBJ2-2; D not resolved. The CDR3 loop spans 15 amino acids. V dropped 2 bases and J dropped 2 bases, with 10 bases sitting between them. CDR1 and CDR2 from the germline V gene are SGHRS and YFSETQ. CDR3 in DNA: TGCGCCAGCAGCTTTGGGCAGGCCAACACCGGGGAGCTGTTTTTT. This encodes CASSFGQANTGELFF.

J is TRBJ1-5 and V is TRBV18, with D possibly matching TRBD1 (6 bases). The CDR3 spans 14 residues. Germline V lookup: CDR1 KGHSH, CDR2 LQKENI. V lost 5 bases and J 2 bases, leaving 10 bases between the germline ends. CDR3 amino acids: CASSTSGGNQPQHF. The CDR3 coding sequence is TGTGCCAGCTCAACCTCAGGGGGCAATCAGCCCCAGCATTTT. Variable domain in full (rest from reference TRBV18 and TRBJ1-5): NAGVMQNPRHLVRRRGQEARLRCSPMKGHSHVYWYRQLPEEGLKFMVYLQKENIIDESGMPKERFSAEFPKEGPSILRIQQVVRGDSAAYFCASSTSGGNQPQHFGDGTRLSIL.

The chain combines TRBV4-1 with TRBJ2-5; D is perhaps TRBD1 (6 bases). CDR1 and CDR2 from the germline V gene are MGHRA and YSYEKL. Trimming removed 2 bases at V and 1 base at J, with 14 bases between. This CDR3 comprises 16 residues. This CDR3 is CASSQPTGPLQETQYF. Written as DNA, the CDR3 is TGCGCCAGCAGCCAACCGACAGGTCCACTCCAAGAGACCCAGTACTTC.